These 15 T cell receptor beta chains originate from one sample sequenced in a study of neurological immune-mediated disorders. One entry per CDR3 protein results from TCRdb running MiXCR on the 5' RACE reads. The profile shows about 74,000 distinct CDR3 sequences, roughly 5.6% of them singletons. The sequencing sample was made of PBMCs. Receptors originate from a young man with multiple sclerosis.

The sample holds many counts of this clonotype. This chain uses TRBV5-1 with TRBJ2-1, with 8 nucleotides matching TRBD1. J was trimmed by 8 bases and V by 4 bases; bases with no gene match: 8. The CDR3 consists of 14 residues. CDR1 is SGHRS, CDR2 YFSETQ, per germline. The CDR3 protein is CASSPGQGLDEQFF. CDR3 bases: TGCGCCAGCAGCCCCGGACAGGGTCTCGATGAGCAGTTCTTC.

This clonotype was counted many times. The chain links TRBV7-9 to TRBJ2-7; D gene unclear. This CDR3 spans 12 amino acids. The germline V gene has CDR1 SEHNR and CDR2 FQNEAQ (reference sequence). The V end lost 5 bases, the J end lost 3 bases, and 8 bases lay between the germline ends. The CDR3 is CASSITDYEQYF. Here the CDR3 DNA reads TGTGCCAGCAGCATAACAGACTACGAGCAGTACTTC.

Only one count was recorded for this clonotype. A much larger clone differs from this one at a single base, so this may be a read error. The chain links TRBV7-2 to TRBJ2-7, with 10 bases matching TRBD2. Germline-derived CDR1 and CDR2 are SGHTA and FQGNSA. J gave up 7 bases and V 2 bases, and 14 bases lay outside the gene matches. The CDR3 contains 17 residues. The CDR3 region is CASSLSSSGRRFKEQYF. The CDR3 DNA reads TGTGCCAGCAGCTTATCCTCTAGCGGGAGAAGGTTCAAAGAGCAGTACTTC.

This clonotype showed up just a few times. V usage is TRBV3-1 and J usage is TRBJ2-1, with D maybe TRBD2 (6 bases). CDR1 is LGHDT and CDR2 is YNNKEL in the germline V gene (reference sequence). Between the trimmed V and J ends, which lost 1 base and 7 bases, there was a span of 8 bases. The CDR3 length is 13 residues. CDR3: CASSQAGVNEQFF. The CDR3 nucleotides read TGTGCCAGCAGCCAAGCGGGGGTGAATGAGCAGTTCTTC.

On this clonotype itself: Being one base from a much bigger clone, this may be a read error. This rearrangement joins TRBV5-4 to TRBJ2-1; TRBD1 is a possible D gene (5 bases). With 2 bases removed from V and 7 bases from J, the gap between germline ends came to 22 bases. Germline CDR1 is SGHNT and CDR2 is YYREEE (reference sequence). The CDR3 is 17 residues long. CDR3 nucleotide sequence: TGTGCCAGCAGCTTAAGTGTGGTGGCAAAGGGGTCGAATGAGCAGTTCTTC. Its protein is CASSLSVVAKGSNEQFF.

The chain couples TRBV24-1 to TRBJ2-2, with D possibly called TRBD1 or TRBD2 (5 bases each). Germline assignment: CDR1 KGHDR and CDR2 SFDVKD. The CDR3 sequence is 16 residues long. The germline V and J ends were trimmed by 5 bases and 5 bases, with 17 bases remaining between them. CDR3 amino acids: CATSGDETQPTGELFF. The DNA for the CDR3 is TGTGCCACCAGTGGGGACGAGACTCAACCGACCGGGGAGCTGTTTTTT.

In its sample, this clonotype was seen many times. This chain uses TRBV20-1 with TRBJ2-7; maybe TRBD1 (6 bases). This CDR3 has 14 residues. V lost 4 bases and J lost 2, with 15 bases in between. CDR1 is DFQATT and CDR2 is SNEGSKA in the germline V gene (reference sequence). The CDR3 DNA reads as TGCAGTGCTAACCCCAGGGGCTCCGCCTACGAGCAGTACTTC. Protein sequence: CSANPRGSAYEQYF.

This clonotype was recorded at least ten times. The chain has TRBV5-1 and TRBJ1-1; 8 bases line up with TRBD1. The CDR3 sequence is 15 residues long. Germline lookup yields CDR1 SGHRS and CDR2 YFSETQ. J was trimmed by 5 bases and V by 6 bases; bases with no gene match: 12. CDR3 sequence (DNA): TGCGCCAGCAAGACAGGGGCTCATTTGAGGACTGAAGCTTTCTTT. This sequence encodes CASKTGAHLRTEAFF.

This clonotype was recorded at least ten times. The chain has TRBV6-6 and TRBJ1-4; D gene uncertain. V was trimmed by 6 bases and J by 3 bases, leaving 17 bases between them. Germline V lookup: CDR1 MNHNY, CDR2 SVGAGI (reference sequence). CDR3 length: 16 residues. CDR3: CASSRLWRAANEKLFF. Written as DNA, the CDR3 is TGTGCCAGCAGCCGCCTTTGGAGGGCTGCTAATGAAAAACTGTTTTTT.

Many counts were recorded for this clonotype. The rearrangement uses TRBV5-1 and TRBJ2-3, with 7 bases fitting TRBD1. Germline trimming cut 2 bases from V and 4 bases from J; bases unmatched to any gene: 7. Looked up from germline, CDR1 is SGHRS and CDR2 is YFSETQ. This CDR3 spans 15 amino acids. CDR3 protein: CASSLRQGVSDTQYF. The CDR3 DNA sequence: TGCGCCAGCAGCTTAAGGCAGGGGGTTTCAGATACGCAGTATTTT.

This clonotype showed up many times. The J gene is TRBJ2-3, the V gene TRBV5-1; D call uncertain. The V end was cut by 1 base, the J end by 1 base, with 4 bases between. Germline values: CDR1 SGHRS, CDR2 YFSETQ. This CDR3 has 13 amino acids. The CDR3 protein is CASSLSGTDTQYF. The CDR3 region has the DNA TGCGCCAGCAGCTTGTCGGGCACAGATACGCAGTATTTT.

Many counts were recorded for this clonotype. The rearrangement uses TRBV5-1 and TRBJ1-1; 10 positions agree with TRBD1. The germline V gene has CDR1 SGHRS and CDR2 YFSETQ. This CDR3 has 16 residues. V shed 3 bases and J 0 bases; nucleotides not matched to a gene: 5. The CDR3 DNA is TGCGCCAGCAGCTATCGGGGACAGGGGATGAACACTGAAGCTTTCTTT. Amino acid sequence: CASSYRGQGMNTEAFF.

In the case of this clonotype: A much larger clone lies one base from this, so it may be a read error. The chain combines TRBV7-2 with TRBJ1-1; D is ambiguous. This CDR3 spans 11 amino acids. The V gene's germline CDR1 is SGHTA and CDR2 FQGNSA. The CDR3: CASSAHTKAFF. The CDR3 bases are TGTGCCAGCAGCGCTCACACTAAAGCTTTCTTT. The variable domain in full, completed from reference TRBV7-2 and TRBJ1-1, reads GAGVSQSPSNKVTEKGKDVELRCDPISGHTALYWYRQSLGQGLEFLIYFQGNSAPDKSGLPSDRFSAERTGGSVSTLTIQRTQQEDSAVYLCASSAHTKAFFGQGTRLTVV.

J is TRBJ1-5 and V is TRBV18; D unclear. V lost 3 bases to trimming and J lost 4 bases, with 7 bases between them. Germline CDR1 reads KGHSH; CDR2 reads LQKENI. The CDR3 runs 13 residues. The DNA for the CDR3 is TGTGCCAGCTCACCCGCACAGAATCAGCCCCAGCATTTT. This sequence encodes CASSPAQNQPQHF.

DNA of the CDR3: TGTGCCAGCAGTTTGGTGGACGGAGGGATGGAGACCCAGTACTTC. Residues: CASSLVDGGMETQYF. The V and J genes are TRBV12-3 or TRBV12-4 and TRBJ2-5, with D perhaps matching TRBD2 (6 bases). The V end lost 3 bases, the J end lost 5 bases, and 16 bases lay between the germline ends. The CDR3 sequence is 15 residues long.